This T cell receptor beta chain was sequenced in a study of T cells in Graves' hyperthyroidism and ophthalmopathy. Notes on the study in general: In blood, most of the thyroid clonotypes expanded above 0.001 were also present. Researchers report that a 13 V-J model separated ophthalmopathy from stable hyperthyroidism. Prediction of ophthalmopathy progression came a median roughly 6.6 months pre-onset.

This clonotype was counted between two and nine times. As yet, its antigen is unknown. RNA transcripts provided the source from which TCR beta CDR3 regions were amplified. During a first-round RT-PCR of the TCR CDR3, the HTBI primer set was used. TCRdb processed the multiplex PCR reads anew with MiXCR; each CDR3 protein has one entry. The profile shows hundreds of thousands of distinct CDR3 sequences, approximately 19% of them singletons. A roughly 9.1 ml volume of fresh peripheral blood provided the PBMCs. Germline lookup yields CDR1 SNHLY and CDR2 FYNNEI. V was trimmed by 6 bases and J by 0 bases, leaving 11 bases between them. The CDR3 sequence is 14 residues long.

The source of this sequence is a woman in her 50s with Graves' hyperthyroidism that later progressed to Graves' ophthalmopathy. The genes are TRBV2 and TRBJ1-2; the D gene is possibly TRBD1 (6 bases). The sample comprised blood. The CDR3 loop reads CASSPRQANYGYTF. The CDR3 nucleotides are TGTGCCAGCAGCCCCCGACAGGCTAACTATGGCTACACCTTC.